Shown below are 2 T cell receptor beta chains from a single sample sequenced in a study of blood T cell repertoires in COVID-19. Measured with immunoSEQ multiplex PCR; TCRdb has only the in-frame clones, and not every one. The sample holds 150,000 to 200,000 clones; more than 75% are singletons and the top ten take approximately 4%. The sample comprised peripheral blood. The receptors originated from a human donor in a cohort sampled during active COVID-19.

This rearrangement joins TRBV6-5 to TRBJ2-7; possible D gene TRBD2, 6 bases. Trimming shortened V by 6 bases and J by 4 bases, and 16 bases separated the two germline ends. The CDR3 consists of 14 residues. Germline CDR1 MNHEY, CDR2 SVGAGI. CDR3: CASRPGPGTYEQYF. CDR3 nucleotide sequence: TGTGCCAGCAGGCCGGGGCCAGGGACTTACGAGCAGTACTTC.

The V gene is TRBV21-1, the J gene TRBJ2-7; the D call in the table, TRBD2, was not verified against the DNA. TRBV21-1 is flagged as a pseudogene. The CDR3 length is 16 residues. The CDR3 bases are TGTGCCAGCAACGCGTCTAGCGGGGGGTCTGACTACGAGCAGTACTTC. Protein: CASNASSGGSDYEQYF.